These T cell receptor beta chains were read from a single sample in a study of naive and memory T cell subsets. TCRdb processed the UMI-ligation and nested PCR reads anew with MiXCR; each CDR3 protein has one entry. The sample has more than 30,000 distinct CDR3 sequences, about 10% seen once. This material consisted of skin, taken from a tuberculin skin test site. The receptors originated from an adult in good health. The CDR3 runs from the conserved cysteine through the conserved F or W. A D gene is named only where the DNA matches it firmly. Size tells how often a clone was seen (once, few, many) or the class of an expanded clone, and some rows leave it out.

clone size	V gene	D gene	J gene	CDR3 protein	CDR3 DNA
many	TRBV12-3/TRBV12-4	NA	TRBJ2-2	CASRQVLNTGELFF	TGTGCCAGCAGACAAGTGTTGAACACCGGGGAGCTGTTTTTT
few	TRBV11-1	NA	TRBJ1-4	CASSLGRDISEKLFF	TGTGCCAGCAGCTTAGGACGGGACATCTCGGAAAAACTGTTTTTT
NA	TRBV2	NA	TRBJ1-1	CASSSLEEGPAFF	TGTGCCAGCAGCTCTCTCGAGGAGGGGCCGGCTTTCTTT
many	TRBV20-1	NA	TRBJ2-5	CSAFPTRKETQYF	TGCAGTGCGTTTCCGACTCGTAAAGAGACCCAGTACTTC
NA	TRBV29-1	NA	TRBJ2-7	CSAGRDEQYF	TGCAGCGCCGGACGAGACGAGCAGTACTTC
many	TRBV6-5	TRBD1	TRBJ2-6	CASRRQGYSGANVLTF	TGTGCCAGCAGGAGACAGGGGTATAGTGGGGCCAACGTCCTGACTTTC
medium-sized	TRBV7-8	NA	TRBJ2-7	CASTPLIGGEYTYEQYF	TGTGCCAGCACCCCACTCATTGGAGGGGAATATACCTACGAGCAGTACTTC
NA	TRBV2	TRBD1	TRBJ1-6	CASKGTGLNSPLHF	TGTGCCAGCAAAGGGACAGGGTTGAATTCACCCCTCCACTTT
few	TRBV7-9	TRBD1	TRBJ1-4	CASSSGQVNEKLFF	TGTGCCAGCAGCTCAGGACAGGTTAATGAAAAACTGTTTTTT
many	TRBV5-6	NA	TRBJ2-2	CASSLSWPMNTGELFF	TGTGCCAGCAGCTTGTCGTGGCCGATGAACACCGGGGAGCTGTTTTTT
NA	TRBV5-1	NA	TRBJ2-7	CASSTEAGSEQYF	TGCGCCAGCAGCACCGAGGCGGGGAGCGAGCAGTACTTC
NA	TRBV5-1	TRBD1	TRBJ2-6	CASSTTGTGANVLTF	TGCGCCAGCAGCACGACAGGGACTGGGGCCAACGTCCTGACTTTC
NA	TRBV5-1	TRBD2	TRBJ2-1	CASSSAGISYNEQFF	TGCGCCAGCAGCTCAGCGGGGATAAGCTACAATGAGCAGTTCTTC
few	TRBV12-3/TRBV12-4	NA	TRBJ1-6	CASSFGSGTVNSPLHF	TGTGCCAGCAGTTTTGGTTCCGGGACGGTTAATTCACCCCTCCACTTT
many	TRBV11-2	NA	TRBJ1-1	CASSPEGQVLEAFF	TGTGCCAGCAGCCCAGAAGGGCAGGTTCTTGAAGCTTTCTTT
many	TRBV5-1	NA	TRBJ2-3	CASSWRMEGYVPDTQYF	TGCGCCAGCAGCTGGAGAATGGAGGGGTACGTGCCAGATACGCAGTATTTT
many	TRBV18	NA	TRBJ2-7	CASSPDTGPSGEQYF	TGTGCCAGCTCCCCGGATACGGGGCCCTCGGGCGAGCAGTACTTC
few	TRBV6-5	NA	TRBJ2-1	CASSYYKGNEQFF	TGTGCCAGCAGTTACTACAAGGGCAATGAGCAGTTCTTC